Following are 9 T cell receptor beta chains from one sample sequenced in a study of T cell responses to AZD1222 COVID-19 vaccine. Here immunoSEQ multiplex PCR was the method, and the copy in TCRdb shows in-frame clones only, minus some. Of approximately 220,000 clones in the sample, roughly 91% were seen once. The sequencing used peripheral blood, collected on day 0 of MenACWY control vaccination. The receptors shown here come from an adult in good health.

The chain has TRBV5-1 and TRBJ1-6; 8 nucleotides match TRBD1. The CDR3 length is 14 residues. The V segment lost 4 bases and the J segment 9 bases; nucleotides outside the gene matches: 6. The germline V gene has CDR1 SGHRS and CDR2 YFSETQ. Written as DNA, the CDR3 is TGCGCCAGCAGCCCGGACAGGGAAGGTTCACCCCTCCACTTT. Encoded protein: CASSPDREGSPLHF.

This chain connects TRBV9 to TRBJ2-1; D gene unclear. Germline V gene lookup returns CDR1 SGDLS and CDR2 YYNGEE. Trimming pared 2 bases from V and 0 bases from J, leaving 6 bases between. The CDR3 sequence is 14 residues long. Here the CDR3 DNA reads TGTGCCAGCAGCGTTCGCCCCTCCTACAATGAGCAGTTCTTC. As protein: CASSVRPSYNEQFF.

V gene TRBV4-1 combines with J gene TRBJ1-1; D gene ambiguous. This CDR3 has 15 residues. V dropped 2 bases and J dropped 1 base, with 11 bases sitting between them. Germline V gene data show CDR1 as MGHRA and CDR2 as YSYEKL. The CDR3 protein is CASSQSYAQNTEAFF. The CDR3 DNA sequence: TGCGCCAGCAGCCAAAGTTATGCCCAGAACACTGAAGCTTTCTTT.

The chain has TRBV5-1 and TRBJ2-7; a possible D gene is TRBD1 (6 bases). The germline gives CDR1 SGHRS, CDR2 YFSETQ. This CDR3 region has 12 residues. With 2 bases removed from V and 5 bases from J, the gap between germline ends came to 8 bases. The CDR3 protein is CASSFPGDEQYF. DNA of the CDR3: TGCGCCAGCAGCTTCCCAGGGGACGAGCAGTACTTC.

The chain links TRBV7-2 to TRBJ2-1; 7 bases match TRBD2. Germline V gene sequence: CDR1 SGHTA, CDR2 FQGNSA. The V and J ends lost 7 bases and 5 bases, in that order; junction bases with no gene match: 8. The CDR3 has 14 amino acids. CDR3 amino acids: CASNHRGVHNEQFF. In DNA, the CDR3 is TGTGCCAGCAACCATCGGGGGGTTCACAATGAGCAGTTCTTC.

This clone showed up just a few times. The rearrangement joins TRBV30 to TRBJ1-4, with D possibly TRBD1 on 5 matching bases. V dropped 4 bases and J dropped 10 bases, with 16 bases sitting between them. Germline V gene lookup returns CDR1 GTSNPN and CDR2 SVGIG (reference sequence). The CDR3 consists of 13 residues. The CDR3 is CAWKGDLGGKLFF. As DNA, the CDR3 is TGTGCCTGGAAAGGGGACCTCGGGGGAAAACTGTTTTTT. The full variable domain, with the rest looked up from reference TRBV30 and TRBJ1-4, is SQTIHQWPATLVQPVGSPLSLECTVEGTSNPNLYWYRQAAGRGLQLLFYSVGIGQISSEVPQNLSASRPQDRQFILSSKKLLLSDSGFYLCAWKGDLGGKLFFGSGTQLSVL.

The chain joins TRBV9 to TRBJ2-7, with D unresolved. V was pared by 0 bases and J by 0 bases, with 7 bases between. CDR3 size: 14 residues. Looked up from germline, CDR1 is SGDLS and CDR2 is YYNGEE. The DNA for the CDR3 is TGTGCCAGCAGCGTAGCCCCGAGCTCCTACGAGCAGTACTTC. Amino acid sequence: CASSVAPSSYEQYF. The variable domain in full, completed from reference TRBV9 and TRBJ2-7, reads DSGVTQTPKHLITATGQRVTLRCSPRSGDLSVYWYQQSLDQGLQFLIQYYNGEERAKGNILERFSAQQFPDLHSELNLSSLELGDSALYFCASSVAPSSYEQYFGPGTRLTVT.

The rearrangement uses TRBV28 and TRBJ1-2; D is perhaps TRBD1 (5 bases). CDR1 is MDHEN, CDR2 SYDVKM, per germline. Trimming took off 4 bases at V and 1 base at J, with 19 bases between the two ends. This CDR3 has 17 amino acids. Written as DNA, the CDR3 is TGTGCCAGCAGTTCCCCCGCGGTGGGACCGGTTAACTATGGCTACACCTTC. Protein product: CASSSPAVGPVNYGYTF.

Here the CDR3 reads CASSDGNSPLHF. As DNA, the CDR3 is TGTGCCAGCAGTGACGGAAATTCACCCCTCCACTTT. The chain has TRBV2 and TRBJ1-6; D ambiguous. CDR3 length equals 12 residues. V shed 3 bases and J shed 7 bases, with 4 bases lying between them. Germline values: CDR1 SNHLY, CDR2 FYNNEI.